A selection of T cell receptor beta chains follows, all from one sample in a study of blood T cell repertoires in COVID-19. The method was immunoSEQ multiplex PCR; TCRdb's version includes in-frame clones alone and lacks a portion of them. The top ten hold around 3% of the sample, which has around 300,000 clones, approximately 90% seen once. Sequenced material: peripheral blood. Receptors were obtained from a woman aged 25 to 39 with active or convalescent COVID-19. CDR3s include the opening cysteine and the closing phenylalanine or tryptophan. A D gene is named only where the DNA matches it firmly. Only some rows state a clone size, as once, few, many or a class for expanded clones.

DNA: TGTGCCAGCAGCTTTAGCGGGGGGAGAGGCGAGCAGTACTTC
CDR3: CASSFSGGRGEQYF
D: TRBD2
J: TRBJ2-7
V: TRBV7-9
size: NA

DNA: TGTGCCAGCAGCCTCACAGGGGGGGGGAACACTGAAGCTTTCTTT
CDR3: CASSLTGGGNTEAFF
D: TRBD1
J: TRBJ1-1
V: TRBV7-8
size: NA

DNA: TGTGCCAGCAGTGAAGCGCAGGGTGGGGGCACGGCCCAGTACTTC
CDR3: CASSEAQGGGTAQYF
D: NA
J: TRBJ2-5
V: TRBV6-1
size: NA

DNA: TGTGCCAGCAGCATAGGGGGGGCGGGTGGCTACACCTTC
CDR3: CASSIGGAGGYTF
D: NA
J: TRBJ1-2
V: TRBV28
size: NA

DNA: TGTGCCAGCTCACCGGCGGCAGCAGGAAACACCATATATTTT
CDR3: CASSPAAAGNTIYF
D: NA
J: TRBJ1-3
V: TRBV18
size: NA

DNA: TGTGCCAGCAGCTTGGCCGAGGGGACTAAACAGTATTTT
CDR3: CASSLAEGTKQYF
D: TRBD2
J: TRBJ2-3
V: TRBV5-8
size: NA

DNA: TGTGCCAGCAGCACGACAGGGGGCGGTTGGGAGGAGACCCAGTACTTC
CDR3: CASSTTGGGWEETQYF
D: TRBD1
J: TRBJ2-5
V: TRBV5-4
size: NA

DNA: TGTGCCTGGACCACAGGGTTAAATTCACCCCTCCACTTT
CDR3: CAWTTGLNSPLHF
D: NA
J: TRBJ1-6
V: TRBV30
size: NA

DNA: TGTGCCAGCAGTCTAGATCCGGGGGGCGATTCACCCCTCCACTTT
CDR3: CASSLDPGGDSPLHF
D: NA
J: TRBJ1-6
V: TRBV2
size: NA

DNA: TGTGCCAGCACCAAAGGGGGGGAGGGCTACACCTTC
CDR3: CASTKGGEGYTF
D: NA
J: TRBJ1-2
V: TRBV3-1/TRBV3-2
size: NA

DNA: TGTGCCAGCAGTTTTGCCAGGGCCAGCTACGAGCAGTACTTC
CDR3: CASSFARASYEQYF
D: NA
J: TRBJ2-7
V: TRBV27
size: NA

DNA: TGTGCCATCAGTGAGCATGGGACAGGGAAAACCTACGAGCAGTACTTC
CDR3: CAISEHGTGKTYEQYF
D: TRBD1
J: TRBJ2-7
V: TRBV10-3
size: NA

DNA: TGTGCCAGCAGCTTGGAGGCGGTAGGGGCCAACGTCCTGACTTTC
CDR3: CASSLEAVGANVLTF
D: NA
J: TRBJ2-6
V: TRBV5-4
size: NA

DNA: TGTGCCAGCAGTGGGACAGCGACCTACGAGCAGTACTTC
CDR3: CASSGTATYEQYF
D: TRBD1
J: TRBJ2-7
V: TRBV6-6
size: NA

DNA: TGTGCCAGCAGTACTCCGGGACAGGGGAACTATGGCTACACCTTC
CDR3: CASSTPGQGNYGYTF
D: TRBD1
J: TRBJ1-2
V: TRBV2
size: NA

DNA: TGTGCCAGCTCACCACCGGTTTCCGGACCCCAGGGCGAGCAGTACTTC
CDR3: CASSPPVSGPQGEQYF
D: NA
J: TRBJ2-7
V: TRBV18
size: NA

DNA: TGTGCCAGCAGTCCCGGGACAGATTATTCACCCCTCCACTTT
CDR3: CASSPGTDYSPLHF
D: TRBD1
J: TRBJ1-6
V: TRBV6-2/TRBV6-3
size: NA

DNA: TGTGCCAGCAGTGAAGCGCGGGGGGCGCGCAGCAATCAGCCCCAGCATTTT
CDR3: CASSEARGARSNQPQHF
D: NA
J: TRBJ1-5
V: TRBV2
size: NA

DNA: TGTGCCAGCAGCCAAGAGGCGCAGGGCGACTACGAGCAGTACTTC
CDR3: CASSQEAQGDYEQYF
D: NA
J: TRBJ2-7
V: TRBV4-2
size: NA

DNA: TGCAGCGTTGTGGACCCAGGGGGAGGTGTCACTGAAGCTTTCTTT
CDR3: CSVVDPGGGVTEAFF
D: TRBD1
J: TRBJ1-1
V: TRBV29-1
size: NA

DNA: TGTGCCATCAGTGTAGAGGGGGACACAGATACGCAGTATTTT
CDR3: CAISVEGDTDTQYF
D: NA
J: TRBJ2-3
V: TRBV10-3
size: NA

DNA: TGTGCCAGCAGCTTGACCCCGCTGGGGGGGGCCTACGAGCAGTACTTC
CDR3: CASSLTPLGGAYEQYF
D: TRBD2
J: TRBJ2-7
V: TRBV7-9
size: once

DNA: TGTGCCAGCAGCATGGGGGGAAGGGGGAACACTGAAGCTTTCTTT
CDR3: CASSMGGRGNTEAFF
D: NA
J: TRBJ1-1
V: TRBV28
size: once

DNA: TGTGCCAGCAGTGAAAACCCCACAGGTGGAAACACCATATATTTT
CDR3: CASSENPTGGNTIYF
D: NA
J: TRBJ1-3
V: TRBV6-1
size: NA

DNA: TGTGCCACCAGTGATTTTTCCGGGTGGGGGCGCAAGGCCGGGGAGCTGTTTTTT
CDR3: CATSDFSGWGRKAGELFF
D: NA
J: TRBJ2-2
V: TRBV24-1
size: NA

DNA: TGTGCCAGCAGTCTCAGCGGGGGATCCTACAATGAGCAGTTCTTC
CDR3: CASSLSGGSYNEQFF
D: TRBD2
J: TRBJ2-1
V: TRBV27
size: NA

DNA: TGTGCCAGCAGCTATTCTGCCAGGGGACCCGCTAACTATGGCTACACCTTC
CDR3: CASSYSARGPANYGYTF
D: NA
J: TRBJ1-2
V: TRBV7-8
size: once

DNA: TGTGCCAGCAGCCCAACGGGAGCGGGGGAGTTACGGGAGACCCAGTACTTC
CDR3: CASSPTGAGELRETQYF
D: TRBD2
J: TRBJ2-5
V: TRBV6-2/TRBV6-3
size: few

DNA: TGTGCCAGCAGCCAAGTCAGGGCAGCTGAAGCTTTCTTT
CDR3: CASSQVRAAEAFF
D: NA
J: TRBJ1-1
V: TRBV14
size: NA